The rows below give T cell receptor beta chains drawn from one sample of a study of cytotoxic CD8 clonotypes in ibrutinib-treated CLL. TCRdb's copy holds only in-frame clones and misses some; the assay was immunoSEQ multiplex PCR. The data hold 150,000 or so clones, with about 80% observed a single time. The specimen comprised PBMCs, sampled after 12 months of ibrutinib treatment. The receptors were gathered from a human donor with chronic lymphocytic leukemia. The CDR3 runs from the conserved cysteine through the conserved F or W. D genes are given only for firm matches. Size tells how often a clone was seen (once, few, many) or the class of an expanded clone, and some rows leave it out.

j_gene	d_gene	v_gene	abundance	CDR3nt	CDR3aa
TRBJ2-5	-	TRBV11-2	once	TGTGCCAGCAGCTCAAGATTCCAGGGTAGAGAGACCCAGTACTTC	CASSSRFQGRETQYF
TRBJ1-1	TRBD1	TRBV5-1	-	TGCGCCAGCGGGCCCGGACAGGCGAACACTGAAGCTTTCTTT	CASGPGQANTEAFF
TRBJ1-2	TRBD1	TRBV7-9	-	TGTGCCAGCAGCTTAGAAGGGGGCGCCTATGGCTACACCTTC	CASSLEGGAYGYTF
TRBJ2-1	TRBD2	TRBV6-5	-	TGTGCCAGCAGCCGTCTAGCGGCCCATGAGCAGTTCTTC	CASSRLAAHEQFF
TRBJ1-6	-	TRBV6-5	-	TGTGCCAGCAGTTACCCGAATTCACCCCTCCACTTT	CASSYPNSPLHF
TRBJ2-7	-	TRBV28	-	TGTGCCAGCAGTTCCTCAACAGGGTGGGGAACCTACGAGCAGTACTTC	CASSSSTGWGTYEQYF
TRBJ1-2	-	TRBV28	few	TGTGCCAGCAGCCGGGGCCTCTATGGCTACACCTTC	CASSRGLYGYTF
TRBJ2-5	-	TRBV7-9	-	TGTGCCAGCAGCCCTGCACAAGAGACCCAGTACTTC	CASSPAQETQYF
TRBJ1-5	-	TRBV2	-	TGTGCCAGCAGTGAACAGGGGTTTATGAATCAGCCCCAGCATTTT	CASSEQGFMNQPQHF
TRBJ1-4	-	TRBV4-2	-	TGTGCCAGCAGCCAAGAGGGACATCGGGAAAAACTGTTTTTT	CASSQEGHREKLFF
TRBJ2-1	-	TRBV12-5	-	TGTGCTAGTGGTTTATCAGGGTTTGAGCAGTTCTTC	CASGLSGFEQFF
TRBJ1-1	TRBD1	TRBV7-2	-	TGTGCCAGCATCATAGGGGGCAGGGGGAACACTGAAGCTTTCTTT	CASIIGGRGNTEAFF
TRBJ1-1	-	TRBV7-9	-	TGCGCCAGCAGCCAAGGGTCGCGACAGATGAACACTGAAGCTTTCTTT	CASSQGSRQMNTEAFF
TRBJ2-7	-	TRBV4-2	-	TGTGCCAGCAGCCACTCCACCTACGAGCAGTACTTC	CASSHSTYEQYF
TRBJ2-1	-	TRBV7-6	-	TGTGCCAGCAGTTTACAGGAAAATGAGCAGTTCTTC	CASSLQENEQFF
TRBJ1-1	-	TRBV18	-	TGTGCCAGCTCACTGGGGGGAACCAATACTGAAGCTTTCTTT	CASSLGGTNTEAFF
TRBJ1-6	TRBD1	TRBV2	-	TGTGCCACAGGACAGGGGGAATTTTCACCCCTCCACTTT	CATGQGEFSPLHF
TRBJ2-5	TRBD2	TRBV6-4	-	TGTGCCAGCAGTGAGGTAGCGGGGGGCCAAGAGACCCAGTACTTC	CASSEVAGGQETQYF
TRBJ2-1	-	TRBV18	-	TGTGCCAGCTCACCACCCGGGCCCCAAAGACTCAATGAGCAGTTCTTC	CASSPPGPQRLNEQFF
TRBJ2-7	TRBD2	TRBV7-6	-	TGTGCCAGCAGCCACGGACTAGCGGGAGTTTACGAGCAGTACTTC	CASSHGLAGVYEQYF